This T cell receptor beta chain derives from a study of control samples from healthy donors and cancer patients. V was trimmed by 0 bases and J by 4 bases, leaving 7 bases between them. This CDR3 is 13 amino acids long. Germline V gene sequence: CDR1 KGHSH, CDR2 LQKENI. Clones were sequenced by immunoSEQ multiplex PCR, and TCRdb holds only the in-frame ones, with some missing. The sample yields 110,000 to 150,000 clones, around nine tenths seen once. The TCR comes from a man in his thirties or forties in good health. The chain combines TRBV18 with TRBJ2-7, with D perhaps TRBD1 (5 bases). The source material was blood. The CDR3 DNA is TGTGCCAGCTCACCACCGGGGCTTTACGAGCAGTACTTC. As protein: CASSPPGLYEQYF.